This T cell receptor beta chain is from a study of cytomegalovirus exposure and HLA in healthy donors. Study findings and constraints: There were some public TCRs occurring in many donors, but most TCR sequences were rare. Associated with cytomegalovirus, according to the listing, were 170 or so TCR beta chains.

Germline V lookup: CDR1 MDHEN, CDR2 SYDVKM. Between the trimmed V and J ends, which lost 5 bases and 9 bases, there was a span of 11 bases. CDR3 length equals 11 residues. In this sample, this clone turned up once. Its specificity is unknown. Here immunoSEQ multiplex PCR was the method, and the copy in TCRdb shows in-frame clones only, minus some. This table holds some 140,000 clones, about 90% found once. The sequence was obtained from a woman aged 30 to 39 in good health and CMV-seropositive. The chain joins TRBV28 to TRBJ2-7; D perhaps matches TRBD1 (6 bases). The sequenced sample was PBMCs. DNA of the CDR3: TGTGCCAGCAGTACAGGGTACTGGCAGTACTTC. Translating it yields CASSTGYWQYF.